Listed below are T cell receptor beta chains from one sample, sequenced in a study of metastatic and nonmetastatic thyroid tumors. Via MiXCR, TCRdb re-called the PCR reads. The sample records tens of thousands of clones, around 25% being singletons. The sequenced sample consisted of blood. The receptors originated from a female donor with papillary thyroid cancer or a benign thyroid nodule (not recorded which). Some clones in this sample may be carry-over from other donors' samples. Each CDR3 is given without its conserved first and last residue. Some rows mark clone size as missing; the rest say once, few, many or name a class of expanded clone.

clone_size | v_call | cdr3_aa
few | TRBV24-1 | ATSEPGEPIQPQH
many | TRBV2 | ASSGTSGSGANVLT
. | TRBV2 | ARTQSGSRMDTQY
many | TRBV4-1 | ASSQIPLAYSYEQY
few | TRBV6-1 | ASIGHGGGEH
medium-sized | TRBV6-5 | ASSYSGGDTIY
few | TRBV2 | ASSESRNTEAI
. | TRBV28 | ASSTTGGSLFYT
. | TRBV11-2 | ASSLVGGHYNEQF
medium-sized | TRBV2 | ASSGQIYEQY
many | TRBV15 | ATPRGF
many | TRBV30 | AWRGRDRGLSNTGELF
many | TRBV12-3/TRBV12-4 | ASSLLWGGVKNIQY
many | TRBV5-4 | ASSRAGTQTYEQY
. | TRBV20-1 | SATKLTRSYEQY
many | TRBV28 | ASIGTTDTQY
many | TRBV6-1 | ASSEAGAAWGGLF
. | TRBV11-2 | ASSLRGGTSTAELF
medium-sized | TRBV6-1 | ASRTGGLGETQY
. | TRBV20-1 | SASEDRGYEQY
. | TRBV6-2/TRBV6-3 | ASSLQGLAGGVAEQY
few | TRBV6-2/TRBV6-3 | ASSSSGQDPYEQY
many | TRBV5-5 | ASSYTSGGYEQY
. | TRBV11-2 | ASSYSLVVGTGELF
. | TRBV6-2/TRBV6-3 | ASSLTSGIEQY
. | TRBV12-3/TRBV12-4 | ASKVSGTFTGELF
medium-sized | TRBV20-1 | SARSGGESYEQY
many | TRBV12-3/TRBV12-4 | ASRTDLAGENTDTQY
many | TRBV11-2 | VRGNTGELF
many | TRBV7-3 | ASSPMGGMNTEAF
many | TRBV4-1 | ASSQGVRNQPQH